This TCR beta chain was sequenced in a study of spatial heterogeneity in lung cancer (dated by TCRdb to 2018 to 2020). For context, the study as a whole: More beta-chain than alpha-chain transcripts were consistently detected, likely reflecting higher beta-chain transcript abundance. Nonsynonymous mutation counts, determined by whole-exome sequencing of tumor tissue, were related to features of the TCR repertoire. At surgery, both alpha and beta chains were TCR-sequenced in 220 tumor regions, fewer than 85 matched nontumor lung samples and some 56 PBMC samples. In the raw uncorrected reads, each unique combination of TCR and UMI appeared more than ten times on average. A strong correlation was found between TCR transcript counts in tumor regions and a T cell transcriptional module score from matched bulk RNA-seq. The study quantitatively compared TCR alpha and beta repertoires across multiple tumor regions, matched nontumor lung and blood in non-small cell lung cancer.

The time point label of this sample denotes: sample taken at primary tumor resection. Samples were obtained from about 69 patients with early-stage, untreated non-small cell lung cancer from the lung TRACERx cohort. Without any cell sorting, TCR sequencing was performed on whole RNA extracted either from tumor and nontumor lung tissue or from cryopreserved PBMC samples. Only patients for whom sufficient RNA was available from at least two tumor regions were selected for TCR sequencing. A lung pathologist reviewed the tumor and adjacent nontumor lung specimens before the specimens were selected. There are many counts of this clonotype. Its binding antigen is unknown. Base qualities are not at hand, and no much larger clone is one base apart. The library was built by means of 5' RACE. The instrument given in TCRdb is NextSeq 500. To allow correction of PCR and sequencing errors, the TCR library protocol tagged every TCR cDNA molecule with a unique molecular identifier. As for the authors' bioinformatics: TCR identification, UMI-based error correction and CDR3 extraction were all carried out with Decombinator tools. TCRs above a frequency of 2 per 1,000, corresponding to the top 1% of the tumor frequency distribution, were defined as expanded. Expanded tumor TCRs statistically deemed absent (corrected P<0.05) from at least one tumor region were classed as regional, and all other expanded tumor TCRs were classed as ubiquitous. Rényi diversity was computed with the R vegan package after subsampling each repertoire 100 times to 5,000 TCRs. CDR3 similarity networks were constructed using string-kernel similarity of amino acid triplets, with links drawn between CDR3s whose pairwise similarity was above 0.82. TCRdb passed the public sequencing reads through fastp at Q25 and MiXCR, retaining productive beta sequences. Rows are combined by CDR3 protein, so each entry shows the most common genes and DNA. None of the V and J calls come from the authors' own analysis; TCRdb made them. Across this sample there are approximately 94,000 distinct CDR3 sequences, with 4.4% seen only once. Around 20% of the sample is in the top ten clones.

Points the paper makes about the study in general: The number of expanded intratumoral alpha and beta TCRs correlated with the tumor nonsynonymous mutation count. Additional single-cell paired TCR alpha and beta sequencing was considered necessary to confirm, at a functional level, the hypothesis that regional TCRs recognize regional mutations. TCR-seq coverage of tumor T cells was estimated to be only 7% to 7.5% for alpha chains and 13% for beta chains. Counts of ubiquitous and regional expanded TCRs were found to correlate with counts of ubiquitous and regional nonsynonymous mutations, respectively.

Including the terminal cysteine and phenylalanine, the CDR3 comprises 15 residues. The CDR3 DNA has 45 bases and is translated from base 1. V was cut back by 3 bases and J by 1 base, leaving a gap of 11 bases between them. Reading the germline V gene gives CDR1 SGHTA and CDR2 FQGNSA. The receptor comes from a male donor with early-stage non-small cell lung cancer. The chain couples TRBV7-2 to TRBJ2-3, with an unclear D gene assignment. The sample in question was lung tumor tissue, obtained at surgery. The nucleotides are TGTGCCAGCAGCTTTGACTCTGGCGGCACAGATACGCAGTATTTT. It is translated as CASSFDSGGTDTQYF.